This T cell receptor beta chain was captured in a study of shared clonotypes between healthy human individuals. The CDR3 length is 17 residues. The ends were cut back, 0 bases at V and 5 bases at J, with 17 bases in the middle. CDR1 and CDR2 from the germline V gene are LGHNA and YSLEER. Method: immunoSEQ multiplex PCR; TCRdb's copy keeps in-frame clones and lacks some. The repertoire has under 1 million clones, about 91% of them found once; the top ten carry 24%. CD8 cells regarded as naive lacked CD45RO, were positively chosen for CCR7, and omitted terminally differentiated effector memory CD45RA+ cells.

Material: naive CD8+ T cells sorted from blood. The origin of this receptor is a man in his thirties or forties in good health. The V call is TRBV4-3, the J call TRBJ2-1, with D maybe TRBD2 (6 bases). The CDR3 sequence is CASSQDPAGQLDNEQFF. The CDR3 nucleotides are TGCGCCAGCAGCCAAGATCCGGCGGGGCAGCTAGACAATGAGCAGTTCTTC.